This T cell receptor (beta chain) was captured in a study of T-cell reconstitution after alpha-beta-depleted transplantation in children. V shed 4 bases, J shed 3 bases, and the junction held 6 bases outside the gene matches. Germline V gene data show CDR1 as SGHDN and CDR2 as FVKESK. The CDR3 spans 15 residues. In its sample, this clonotype was seen a few times. Researchers prepared the TCRbeta library using unique molecular identifiers, the study reports. From the PCR reads, TCRdb called clonotypes with MiXCR, one entry per CDR3 protein. There are 200,000 to 300,000 distinct CDR3 sequences in the sample; roughly 24% occur only once, and roughly 2.5% lies in the top ten.

Here the sequenced sample was PBMCs, taken before TCRalphabeta/CD19-depleted stem cell transplant. The receptor comes from a girl aged 2-9 years with Fanconi anemia, due to receive a stem cell transplant. The chain links TRBV14 to TRBJ2-7; 10 bases map to TRBD1. CDR3 loop: CASSPTRDRGYEQYF. The CDR3 DNA reads TGTGCCAGCAGCCCTACCCGGGACAGGGGCTACGAGCAGTACTTC.